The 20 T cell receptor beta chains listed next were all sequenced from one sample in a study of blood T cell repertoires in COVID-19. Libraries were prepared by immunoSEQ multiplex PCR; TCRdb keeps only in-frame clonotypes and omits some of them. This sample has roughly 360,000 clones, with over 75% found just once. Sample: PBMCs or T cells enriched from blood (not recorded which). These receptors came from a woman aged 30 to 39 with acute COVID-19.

CDR3 protein: CASSLNTEMEKLFF. The CDR3 bases are TGTGCCAGCAGCCTTAATACAGAGATGGAAAAACTGTTTTTT. The chain carries TRBV7-6 and TRBJ1-4; D ambiguous. This CDR3 has 14 residues. The germline V gene encodes CDR1 SGHVS and CDR2 FNYEAQ. Trimming removed 5 bases at V and 8 bases at J, with 15 bases between.

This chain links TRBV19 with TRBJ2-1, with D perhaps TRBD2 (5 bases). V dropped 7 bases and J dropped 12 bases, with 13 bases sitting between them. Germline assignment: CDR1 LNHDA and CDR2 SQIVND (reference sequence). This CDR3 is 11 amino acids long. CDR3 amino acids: CASKSEGRQFF. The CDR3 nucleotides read TGTGCCAGTAAGTCCGAGGGCCGGCAGTTCTTC.

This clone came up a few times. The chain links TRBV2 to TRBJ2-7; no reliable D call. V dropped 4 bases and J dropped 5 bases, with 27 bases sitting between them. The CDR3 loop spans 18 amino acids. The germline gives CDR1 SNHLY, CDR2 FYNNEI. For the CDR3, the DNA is TGTGCCAGCAGTGTCCCCCAGAGAAAGGAATCCACTACCCACGAGCAGTACTTC. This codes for CASSVPQRKESTTHEQYF.

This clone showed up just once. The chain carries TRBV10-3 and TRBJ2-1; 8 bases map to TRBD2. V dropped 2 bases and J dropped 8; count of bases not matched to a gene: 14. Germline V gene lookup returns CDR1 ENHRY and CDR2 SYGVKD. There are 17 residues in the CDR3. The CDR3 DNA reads TGTGCCATCAGTGAGCCTAAACTAGGCGGGGGGCTCGATGAGCAGTTCTTC. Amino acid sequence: CAISEPKLGGGLDEQFF.

DNA of the CDR3: TGTGCCAGCAGGGAGGGGACAGGGCCTCCTGAAGCTTTCTTT. It specifies CASREGTGPPEAFF. The rearrangement joins TRBV25-1 to TRBJ1-1; 9 nucleotides match TRBD1. Trimming removed 6 bases from V and 6 bases from J; junction bases left unmatched: 8. The CDR3 has 14 amino acids. From germline, CDR1 is MGHDK and CDR2 SYGVNS.

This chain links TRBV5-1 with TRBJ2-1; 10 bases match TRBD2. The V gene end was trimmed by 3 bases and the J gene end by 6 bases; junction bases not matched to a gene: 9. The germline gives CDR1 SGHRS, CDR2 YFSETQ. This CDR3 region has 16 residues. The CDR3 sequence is CASSSKAGGIPNEQFF. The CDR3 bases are TGCGCCAGCAGCTCGAAAGCGGGGGGGATCCCCAATGAGCAGTTCTTC.

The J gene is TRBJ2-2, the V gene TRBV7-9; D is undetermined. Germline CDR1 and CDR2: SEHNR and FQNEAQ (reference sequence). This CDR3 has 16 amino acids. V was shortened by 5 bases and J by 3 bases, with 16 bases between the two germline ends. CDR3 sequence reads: CASSPPSYGDTGELFF. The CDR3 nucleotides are TGTGCCAGCAGCCCCCCCTCGTACGGTGACACCGGGGAGCTGTTTTTT.

The CDR3 DNA sequence: TGTGCCAGCAGCCAATCTGAGGCCCTCTCCTACGAGCAGTACTTC. Its translation is CASSQSEALSYEQYF. The chain couples TRBV3-1 (or the pseudogene TRBV3-2) to TRBJ2-7; D remains ambiguous. The CDR3 runs 15 residues. Germline V gene sequence: CDR1 LGHDT, CDR2 YNNKEL (reference sequence). The V end was cut by 2 bases, the J end by 0 bases, with 11 bases between.

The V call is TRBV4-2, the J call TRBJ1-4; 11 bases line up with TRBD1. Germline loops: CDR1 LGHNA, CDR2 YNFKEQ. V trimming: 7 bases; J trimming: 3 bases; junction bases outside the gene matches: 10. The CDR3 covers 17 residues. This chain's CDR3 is CASTRGTGGSSNEKLFF. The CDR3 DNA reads TGTGCCAGCACCCGGGGGACAGGGGGATCTTCTAATGAAAAACTGTTTTTT.

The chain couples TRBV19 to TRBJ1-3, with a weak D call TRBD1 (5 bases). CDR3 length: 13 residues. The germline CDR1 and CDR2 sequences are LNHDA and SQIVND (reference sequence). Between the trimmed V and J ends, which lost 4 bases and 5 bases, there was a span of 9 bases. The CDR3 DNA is TGTGCCAGTAGTACAGGGCCTCGAAACACCATATATTTT. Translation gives CASSTGPRNTIYF.

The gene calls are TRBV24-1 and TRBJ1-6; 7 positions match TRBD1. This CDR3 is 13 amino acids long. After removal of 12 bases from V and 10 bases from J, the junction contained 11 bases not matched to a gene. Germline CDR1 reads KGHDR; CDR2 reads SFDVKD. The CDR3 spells CAVGRDSKSPLHF. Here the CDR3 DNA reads TGTGCCGTAGGCCGGGACAGTAAATCACCCCTCCACTTT.

CDR3: CASSRGLVNTGELFF. In DNA, the CDR3 is TGTGCCAGCTCCCGCGGCTTGGTGAACACCGGGGAGCTGTTTTTT. The chain is built from TRBV6-6 and TRBJ2-2; D uncertain. CDR1 is MNHNY and CDR2 is SVGAGI in the germline V gene (reference sequence). The CDR3 has 15 amino acids. The V gene lost 8 bases and the J gene lost 1 base, with 14 bases spanning the gap.

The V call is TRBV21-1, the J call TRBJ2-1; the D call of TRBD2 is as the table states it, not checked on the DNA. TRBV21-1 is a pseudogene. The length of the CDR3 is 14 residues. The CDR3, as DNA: TGTGCCAGCAGCAAGACTAGCGTTGGGGATGAGCAGTTCTTC. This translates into CASSKTSVGDEQFF.

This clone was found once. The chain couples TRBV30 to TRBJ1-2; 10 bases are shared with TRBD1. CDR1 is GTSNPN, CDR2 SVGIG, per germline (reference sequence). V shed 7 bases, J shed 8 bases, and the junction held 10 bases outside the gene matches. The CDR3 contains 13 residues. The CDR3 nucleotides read TGTGCCTCTGAATGGGGGACAGGGGACGGCTACACCTTC. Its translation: CASEWGTGDGYTF. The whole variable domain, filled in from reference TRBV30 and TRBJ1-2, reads SQTIHQWPATLVQPVGSPLSLECTVEGTSNPNLYWYRQAAGRGLQLLFYSVGIGQISSEVPQNLSASRPQDRQFILSSKKLLLSDSGFYLCASEWGTGDGYTFGSGTRLTVV.

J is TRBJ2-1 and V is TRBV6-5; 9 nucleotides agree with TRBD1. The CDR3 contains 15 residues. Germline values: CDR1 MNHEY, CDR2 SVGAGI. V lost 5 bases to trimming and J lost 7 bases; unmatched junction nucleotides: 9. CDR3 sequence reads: CASSTFGTGLNEQFF. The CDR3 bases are TGTGCCAGCAGTACCTTCGGGACAGGGTTGAATGAGCAGTTCTTC.

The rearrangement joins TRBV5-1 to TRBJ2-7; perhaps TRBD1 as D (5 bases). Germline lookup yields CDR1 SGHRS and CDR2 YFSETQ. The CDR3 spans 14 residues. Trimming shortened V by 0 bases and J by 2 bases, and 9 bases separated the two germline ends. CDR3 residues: CASSLVQGPYEQYF. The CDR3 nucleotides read TGCGCCAGCAGCTTGGTGCAGGGCCCCTACGAGCAGTACTTC.

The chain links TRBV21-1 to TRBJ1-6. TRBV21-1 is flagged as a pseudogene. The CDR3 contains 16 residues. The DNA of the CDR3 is TGTGCCAGCAGCACTCTCGCGGAGTCTTATAATTCACCCCTCCACTTT. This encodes CASSTLAESYNSPLHF.

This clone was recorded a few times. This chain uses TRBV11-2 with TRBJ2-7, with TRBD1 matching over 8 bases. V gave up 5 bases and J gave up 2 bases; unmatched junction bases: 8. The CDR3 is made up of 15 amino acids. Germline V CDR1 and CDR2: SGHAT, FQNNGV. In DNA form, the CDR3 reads TGTGCCAGCAGCAGGGCCGGGACAGGAGCCTACGAGCAGTACTTC. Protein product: CASSRAGTGAYEQYF.

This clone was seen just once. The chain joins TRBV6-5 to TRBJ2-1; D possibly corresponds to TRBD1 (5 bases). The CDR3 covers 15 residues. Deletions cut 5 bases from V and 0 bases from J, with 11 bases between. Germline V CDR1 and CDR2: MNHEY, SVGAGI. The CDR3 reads CASSRQRSSYNEQFF. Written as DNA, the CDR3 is TGTGCCAGCAGTAGACAGAGGAGCTCCTACAATGAGCAGTTCTTC.

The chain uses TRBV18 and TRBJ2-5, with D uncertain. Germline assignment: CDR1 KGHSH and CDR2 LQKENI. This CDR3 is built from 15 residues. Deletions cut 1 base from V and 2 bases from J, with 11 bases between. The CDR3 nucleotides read TGTGCCAGCTCACCACGCAAGCCGGGTCAAGAGACCCAGTACTTC. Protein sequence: CASSPRKPGQETQYF.